This T cell receptor (beta chain) emerged from a study of OX40 agonist ivuxolimab in advanced cancers. Across the whole study: One patient with hepatocellular carcinoma and two with cutaneous melanoma, three in all, had partial responses.

This CDR3 has 12 residues. Trimming took off 8 bases at V and 7 bases at J, with 17 bases between the two ends. The V gene's germline CDR1 is GTSNPN and CDR2 SVGIG (reference sequence). Exclusion applied to patients with autoimmune disease history or systemic immunosuppression. Overall study results and limits: There were, on average, more expanded clones in CD8+ T cells than in CD4+.

Assay: immunoSEQ multiplex PCR; the TCRdb copy retains only in-frame clones and omits some. Of around 73,000 clones listed, more than 80% were seen once; the top ten hold roughly 0.5%. Remarks on this clone: Its antigen is not known.

The sequenced sample was CD4+ or CD8+ T cells sorted from blood, obtained in a trial of the OX40 agonist ivuxolimab. The chain combines TRBV30 with TRBJ1-2; D might be TRBD1 (6 bases). This TCR derives from an adult with an advanced solid tumor such as melanoma, head and neck, liver or kidney cancer. Written as DNA, the CDR3 is TGTGCCGTTAGGGGGGATCGGCGTGGCTACACCTTC. Its translation: CAVRGDRRGYTF.